This T cell receptor (beta chain) was sequenced for a study of cytomegalovirus exposure and HLA in healthy donors. This clone was found a few times. Its antigen is unknown. Everyone who donated was a healthy bone marrow donor. While unrecorded immune exposures were likely, the donors were nominally healthy when sampled. General study results and limits: There were three CMV-associated chains whose specificity for CMV antigens was confirmed in vitro.

This CDR3 spans 11 amino acids. V lost 3 bases, J lost 11 bases, and 10 bases lay in between. Looked up from germline, CDR1 is SNHLY and CDR2 is FYNNEI. The study ran its PCR with 60 Vbeta and 13 Jbeta primers. Generated by immunoSEQ multiplex PCR, the TCRdb table keeps only in-frame clones and is missing some. Of 150,000 to 250,000 clones in the sample, roughly four fifths are singletons; the top ten hold 1.5% to 2%. This receptor was taken from a man under 40 in good health and CMV-seronegative. This chain uses TRBV2 with TRBJ1-1, with a possible D match to TRBD1 (5 bases). The sample taken for sequencing was PBMCs. CDR3 residues: CASSDPGLAFF. The CDR3 region has the DNA TGTGCCAGCAGTGATCCAGGGTTGGCTTTCTTT.